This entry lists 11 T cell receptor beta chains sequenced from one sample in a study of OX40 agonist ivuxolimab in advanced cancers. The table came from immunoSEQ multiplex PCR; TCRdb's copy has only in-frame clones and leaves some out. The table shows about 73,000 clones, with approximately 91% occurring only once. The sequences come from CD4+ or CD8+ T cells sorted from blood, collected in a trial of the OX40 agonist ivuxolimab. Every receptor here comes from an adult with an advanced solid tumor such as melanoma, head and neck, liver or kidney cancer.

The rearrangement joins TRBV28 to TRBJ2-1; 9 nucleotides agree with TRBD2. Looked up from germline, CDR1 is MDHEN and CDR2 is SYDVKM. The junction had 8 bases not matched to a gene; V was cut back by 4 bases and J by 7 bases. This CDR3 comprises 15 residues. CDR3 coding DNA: TGTGCCAGCAGTTCGGTCGCGGGGGGGCCAAATGAGCAGTTCTTC. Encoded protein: CASSSVAGGPNEQFF.

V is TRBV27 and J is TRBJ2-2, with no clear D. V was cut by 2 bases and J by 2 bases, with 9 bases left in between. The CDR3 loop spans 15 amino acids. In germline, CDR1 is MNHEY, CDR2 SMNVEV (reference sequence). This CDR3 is CASSLRRINTGELFF. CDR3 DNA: TGTGCCAGCAGTTTAAGGCGGATTAACACCGGGGAGCTGTTTTTT.

In DNA, the CDR3 is TGTGCCAGCAGCGATGGACCGTCCCGCGACTATGGCTACACCTTC. This sequence encodes CASSDGPSRDYGYTF. The rearrangement joins TRBV9 to TRBJ1-2; D gene uncertain. Germline V gene data show CDR1 as SGDLS and CDR2 as YYNGEE. The CDR3 length is 15 residues. The ends were cut back, 3 bases at V and 3 bases at J, with 15 bases in the middle. Full variable domain (rest looked up from reference TRBV9 and TRBJ1-2): DSGVTQTPKHLITATGQRVTLRCSPRSGDLSVYWYQQSLDQGLQFLIQYYNGEERAKGNILERFSAQQFPDLHSELNLSSLELGDSALYFCASSDGPSRDYGYTFGSGTRLTVV.

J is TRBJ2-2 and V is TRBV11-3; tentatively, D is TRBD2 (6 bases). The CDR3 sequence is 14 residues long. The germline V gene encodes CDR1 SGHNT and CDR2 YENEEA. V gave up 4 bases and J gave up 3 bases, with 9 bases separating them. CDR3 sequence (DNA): TGTGCCAGCAGCTCTTGGGGGGACACCGGGGAGCTGTTTTTT. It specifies CASSSWGDTGELFF.

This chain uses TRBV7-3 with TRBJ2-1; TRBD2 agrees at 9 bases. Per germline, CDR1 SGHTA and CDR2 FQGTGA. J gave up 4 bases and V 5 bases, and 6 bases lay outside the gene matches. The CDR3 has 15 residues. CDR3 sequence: CASSPGGGAYNEQFF. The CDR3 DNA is TGTGCCAGCAGCCCCGGCGGGGGGGCATACAATGAGCAGTTCTTC.

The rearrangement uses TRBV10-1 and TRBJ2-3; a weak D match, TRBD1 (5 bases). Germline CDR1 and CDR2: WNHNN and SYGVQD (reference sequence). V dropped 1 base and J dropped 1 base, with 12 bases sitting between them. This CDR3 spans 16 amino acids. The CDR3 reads CASSELARVGTDTQYF. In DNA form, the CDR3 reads TGCGCCAGCAGTGAGTTGGCCAGGGTGGGCACAGATACGCAGTATTTT.

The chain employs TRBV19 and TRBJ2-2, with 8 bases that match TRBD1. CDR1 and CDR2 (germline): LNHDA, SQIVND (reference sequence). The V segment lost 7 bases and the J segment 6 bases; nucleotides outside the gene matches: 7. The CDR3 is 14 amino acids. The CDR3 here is CASKTQGAAGELFF. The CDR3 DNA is TGTGCCAGTAAAACTCAGGGGGCAGCCGGGGAGCTGTTTTTT.

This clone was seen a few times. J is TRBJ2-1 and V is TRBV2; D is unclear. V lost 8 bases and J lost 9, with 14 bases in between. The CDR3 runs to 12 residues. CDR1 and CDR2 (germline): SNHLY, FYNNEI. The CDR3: CASGLARSEQFF. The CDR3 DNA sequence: TGTGCCAGCGGGTTGGCAAGGAGTGAGCAGTTCTTC.

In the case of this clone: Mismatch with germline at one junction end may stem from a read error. The CDR3 sequence is CASSFGGLDTQYF. CDR3 sequence (DNA): TGTGCTAGCAGCTTCGGGGGGCTCGATACGCAGTATTTT. The chain has TRBV7-7 and TRBJ2-3, with a tentative D call TRBD2 (7 bases). Looked up from germline, CDR1 is SSHAT and CDR2 is FNYEAQ (reference sequence). The CDR3 has 13 residues.

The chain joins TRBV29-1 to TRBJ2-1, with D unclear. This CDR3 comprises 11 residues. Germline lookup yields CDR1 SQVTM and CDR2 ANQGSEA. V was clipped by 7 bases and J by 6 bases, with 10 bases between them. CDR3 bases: TGCAGCGCTGGGGTGGGCAATGAGCAGTTCTTC. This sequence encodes CSAGVGNEQFF.

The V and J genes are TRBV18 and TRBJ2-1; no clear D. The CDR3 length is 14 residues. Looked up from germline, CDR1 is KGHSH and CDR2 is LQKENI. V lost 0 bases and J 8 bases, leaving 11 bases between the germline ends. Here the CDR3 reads CASSPPSRQDEQFF. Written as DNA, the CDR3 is TGTGCCAGCTCACCACCGAGTCGGCAAGATGAGCAGTTCTTC.